This passage covers 16 T cell receptor beta chains from one sample sequenced in a study of beta chain features in type 1 diabetes. As every portion of the isolated RNA was reverse transcribed, the sequencing read expressed TCRB transcripts. The method was immunoSEQ multiplex PCR; TCRdb's version includes in-frame clones alone and lacks a portion of them. Seen here are 90,000 to 110,000 clones, roughly 43% observed once, and the top ten hold more than 0.06%. The sequencing input was stem cell memory CD4+ T cells from blood. These receptors came from a woman between 18 and 29 years old in good health.

The chain combines TRBV18 with TRBJ2-1, with 7 bases that match TRBD2. CDR1 is KGHSH and CDR2 is LQKENI in the germline V gene. The CDR3 is made up of 16 amino acids. After removal of 3 bases from V and 4 bases from J, the junction contained 9 bases not matched to a gene. The CDR3 region is CASSPRSGIVYNEQFF. The CDR3 DNA reads as TGTGCCAGCTCACCCAGAAGCGGGATCGTTTACAATGAGCAGTTCTTC.

The chain recombines TRBV5-1 with TRBJ2-7, with TRBD2 matching 11 bases. Trimming took 4 bases from V and 2 from J; bases not matched to a gene: 5. The germline CDR1 and CDR2 sequences are SGHRS and YFSETQ. The CDR3 is 15 amino acids. The CDR3 loop is CASSSSLAGAYEQYF. The CDR3 DNA reads TGCGCCAGCAGCAGTTCACTAGCGGGAGCCTACGAGCAGTACTTC. Full variable domain (missing parts from reference TRBV5-1 and TRBJ2-7): KAGVTQTPRYLIKTRGQQVTLSCSPISGHRSVSWYQQTPGQGLQFLFEYFSETQRNKGNFPGRFSGRQFSNSRSEMNVSTLELGDSALYLCASSSSLAGAYEQYFGPGTRLTVT.

This clone is a singleton in its sample. This chain uses TRBV5-1 with TRBJ2-1; the D gene is possibly TRBD1 (6 bases). CDR1 and CDR2 from the germline V gene are SGHRS and YFSETQ. V was cut by 0 bases and J by 7 bases, with 17 bases left in between. The CDR3 consists of 16 residues. The DNA of the CDR3 is TGCGCCAGCAGCTTGGCCGGCAGGGGTATGGGGAATGAGCAGTTCTTC. This encodes CASSLAGRGMGNEQFF.

The chain combines TRBV4-2 with TRBJ2-7; TRBD1 is a possible D gene (6 bases). Trimming left V 4 bases short and J 3 bases short, with 16 bases between. Germline V gene data show CDR1 as LGHNA and CDR2 as YNFKEQ. The CDR3 is made up of 15 amino acids. The CDR3 bases are TGTGCCAGCAGCCGCGGACAGTCCAACAACTACGAGCAGTACTTC. Residues: CASSRGQSNNYEQYF.

The chain links TRBV7-8 to TRBJ2-3; 8 bases map to TRBD2. J lost 2 bases, V lost 7 bases, and 8 bases had no gene match. CDR1 SGHVS and CDR2 FQNEAQ come from the germline V gene. This CDR3 has 15 residues. CDR3 loop: CASIKRLAPTDTQYF. CDR3 nucleotides: TGTGCCAGCATCAAACGACTAGCGCCCACAGATACGCAGTATTTT.

This clone turned up a few times. This chain connects TRBV7-2 to TRBJ1-5; TRBD1 is a possible D gene (5 bases). The CDR3 contains 14 residues. Trimming shortened V by 6 bases and J by 6 bases, and 15 bases separated the two germline ends. CDR1 and CDR2 from the germline V gene are SGHTA and FQGNSA. The CDR3 nucleotides read TGTGCCAGCAGTTTTACCCCAGGGCTTCAGCCCCAGCATTTT. Protein product: CASSFTPGLQPQHF.

This clone was observed a few times. The chain combines TRBV10-3 with TRBJ2-1; 12 nucleotides match TRBD1. The CDR3 is made up of 15 amino acids. Germline CDR1 reads ENHRY; CDR2 reads SYGVKD. V lost 6 bases and J lost 9; bases outside the gene matches: 9. The CDR3 sequence: CAISGAGQGAPEQFF. In DNA form, the CDR3 reads TGTGCCATCAGCGGGGCGGGACAGGGGGCGCCTGAGCAGTTCTTC.

As DNA, the CDR3 is TGTGCCAGTAGGACTAGCGGGAGATACAATGAGCAGTTCTTC. Encoded protein: CASRTSGRYNEQFF. The J gene is TRBJ2-1, the V gene TRBV28, with 13 bases fitting TRBD2. Trimming at V came to 9 bases and at J to 4 bases, leaving 3 bases not matched to a gene. The germline V gene encodes CDR1 MDHEN and CDR2 SYDVKM. This CDR3 region has 14 residues.

The V call is TRBV5-1, the J call TRBJ2-1, with 10 positions matching TRBD2. After removal of 4 bases from V and 4 bases from J, the junction contained 5 bases not matched to a gene. CDR1 SGHRS and CDR2 YFSETQ come from the germline V gene. This CDR3 is 15 amino acids long. CDR3 DNA sequence: TGCGCCAGCAGCCCGCGACTAGCGGGTTACAATGAGCAGTTCTTC. This encodes CASSPRLAGYNEQFF.

The V and J genes are TRBV25-1 and TRBJ1-2; D is perhaps TRBD1 (5 bases). The CDR3 totals 15 residues. Germline V CDR1 and CDR2: MGHDK, SYGVNS. Trimming stripped 2 bases from V and 8 bases from J, with 18 bases between. CDR3 bases: TGTGCCAGCAGTGAACCGGGACTGCAGAGTATCGGCTACACCTTC. It translates to CASSEPGLQSIGYTF.

In this sample, this clone turned up a few times. The junction does not match germline at one end; this may be a read error. This sequence joins TRBV2 and TRBJ2-1; 10 bases fit TRBD1. The CDR3 totals 13 residues. CDR1 is SNHLY and CDR2 is FYNNEI in the germline V gene. The CDR3 is CASRETGGVEQFF. In DNA, the CDR3 is TGTGCCAGCCGTGAGACAGGGGGCGTTGAGCAGTTCTTC.

This clone was seen a single time. The CDR3, as DNA: TGTGCCAGCTCACCGCCTAGCGGGCAAGAGACCCAGTACTTC. It encodes CASSPPSGQETQYF. The chain has TRBV18 and TRBJ2-5, with TRBD2 matching over 8 bases. Trimming at V came to 3 bases and at J to 2 bases, leaving 2 bases not matched to a gene. The CDR3 contains 14 residues. Germline assignment: CDR1 KGHSH and CDR2 LQKENI.

This chain connects TRBV7-2 to TRBJ2-3, with D tentatively TRBD1 (6 bases). CDR3 length equals 17 residues. CDR1 and CDR2 from the germline V gene are SGHTA and FQGNSA. V was pared by 5 bases and J by 2 bases, with 20 bases between. Written as DNA, the CDR3 is TGTGCCAGCAGCCCCTCCCTAAAACAGGGCCTCACAGATACGCAGTATTTT. Translated: CASSPSLKQGLTDTQYF.

The chain employs TRBV5-1 and TRBJ2-1, with 9 bases fitting TRBD2. Unmatched junction bases numbered 5, after V lost 4 bases and J lost 0 bases. The germline V gene has CDR1 SGHRS and CDR2 YFSETQ. This CDR3 contains 16 residues. As DNA, the CDR3 is TGCGCCAGCAGCGAGTTAGCGGGAGCCTCCTACAATGAGCAGTTCTTC. Translated, it gives CASSELAGASYNEQFF.

This clone has only a few counts. The chain has TRBV29-1 and TRBJ2-5; 11 bases align to TRBD2. The J call may not be correct, given that the DNA end is closer to TRBJ2-7. Per the germline V gene, CDR1 is SQVTM and CDR2 is ANQGSEA. The CDR3 extends over 14 amino acids. In nucleotides, the CDR3 is TGCAGCGTCCCTACTAGCGGGAGACTCTACGAGCAGTACTTC. Translated: CSVPTSGRLYEQYF.

This clone was observed a single time. V and J are TRBV4-2 and TRBJ2-4; 7 bases map to TRBD2. The CDR3 runs 15 residues. V lost 0 bases and J lost 6; bases outside the gene matches: 5. Germline-derived CDR1 and CDR2 are LGHNA and YNFKEQ. The CDR3 DNA follows: TGTGCCAGCAGCCAAGATGGGAGGGCAGGAAACATTCAGTACTTC. Protein sequence: CASSQDGRAGNIQYF.